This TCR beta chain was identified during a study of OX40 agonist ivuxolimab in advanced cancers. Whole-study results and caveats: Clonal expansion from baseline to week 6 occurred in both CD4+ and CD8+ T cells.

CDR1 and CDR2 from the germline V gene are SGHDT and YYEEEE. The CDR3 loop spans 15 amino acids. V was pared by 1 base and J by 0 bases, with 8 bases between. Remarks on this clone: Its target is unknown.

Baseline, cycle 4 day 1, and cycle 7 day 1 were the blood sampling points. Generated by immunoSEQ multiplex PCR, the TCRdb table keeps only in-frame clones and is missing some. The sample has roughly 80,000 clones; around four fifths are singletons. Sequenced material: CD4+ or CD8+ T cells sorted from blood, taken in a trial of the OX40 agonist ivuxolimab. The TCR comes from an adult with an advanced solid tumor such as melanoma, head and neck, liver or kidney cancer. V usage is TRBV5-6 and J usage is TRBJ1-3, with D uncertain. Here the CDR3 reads CASSLQEISGNTIYF. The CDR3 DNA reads TGTGCCAGCAGCTTGCAGGAGATCTCTGGAAACACCATATATTTT.